There are many counts of the clone carrying this TCR beta chain. PCR was performed using 60 Vbeta and 13 Jbeta primers. Measured with immunoSEQ multiplex PCR; TCRdb has only the in-frame clones, and not every one. The sample contains approximately 200,000 clones, under 85% of which appear only once. This sample is part of a study of cytomegalovirus exposure and HLA in healthy donors. CDR1 SQVTM and CDR2 ANQGSEA come from the germline V gene. The CDR3 sequence is 13 residues long. Trimming removed 0 bases from V and 2 bases from J; junction bases left unmatched: 0. The sequence was collected from a woman between 18 and 29 years old in good health and CMV-seronegative. The chain is built from TRBV29-1 and TRBJ1-2; TRBD1 agrees at 7 bases. Sequencing was done on a sample of PBMCs. This CDR3 is CSVEEQGNYGYTF. CDR3 bases: TGCAGCGTTGAAGAACAGGGGAACTATGGCTACACCTTC.